This T cell receptor beta chain derives from a study of T cell repertoires in cytomegalovirus infection. General study points: Within the response measured ex vivo, HLA-C-restricted CMV-specific TCR beta clonotypes were dominant.

The germline gives CDR1 ENHRY, CDR2 SYGVKD. The V gene lost 3 bases and the J gene lost 1 base, with 6 bases spanning the gap. CDR3 length: 13 amino acids. With regard to this clonotype: Its cognate antigen is unknown.

Via MiXCR, TCRdb re-called the reads, giving one row per CDR3 protein. The sample consists of 230,000 or so distinct CDR3 sequences, approximately 38% of them appearing once. The sequence came from a human donor in good health (CMV status not recorded). Some clones in this sample may be carry-over from other donors' samples. The genes are TRBV10-3 and TRBJ1-1; D remains unclear. The specimen comprised CD8+ T cells from cultured PBMCs, sampled from culture after CMV antigen stimulation. CDR3 region: CAISDSGNTEAFF. In DNA form, the CDR3 reads TGTGCCATCAGTGATTCTGGGAACACTGAAGCTTTCTTT.